The 16 T cell receptor beta chains below were found in one sample sequenced in a study of shared clonotypes between healthy human individuals. Sequenced by immunoSEQ multiplex PCR; TCRdb stores in-frame clones only, minus some. The data show 2,500,000 or so clones, 85% to 95% seen once. The sequencing sample was made of naive CD4+ T cells from PBMCs. Stated subset: CD45RA+ positively selected. These receptors originate from a man aged 18-30 years in good health. Some clones in this sample may be carry-over from other donors' samples.

The V gene is TRBV18, the J gene TRBJ1-3, with TRBD1 identical over 10 bases. After removal of 3 bases from V and 4 bases from J, the junction contained 3 bases not matched to a gene. Germline V gives CDR1 KGHSH, CDR2 LQKENI. CDR3 length: 15 amino acids. The CDR3 bases are TGTGCCAGCTCACCGGACAGGGGGGACGGAAACACCATATATTTT. Translated: CASSPDRGDGNTIYF.

A few counts support this clone. This chain joins TRBV5-1 and TRBJ2-5; 7 nucleotides align to TRBD2. The CDR3 covers 13 residues. V lost 4 bases to trimming and J lost 4 bases; unmatched junction nucleotides: 4. Germline values: CDR1 SGHRS, CDR2 YFSETQ. The CDR3 here is CASSGRAGETQYF. CDR3 DNA: TGCGCCAGCAGCGGGAGGGCCGGAGAGACCCAGTACTTC.

The rearrangement uses TRBV7-6 and TRBJ2-5; D gene ambiguous. V lost 4 bases and J 2 bases, leaving 17 bases between the germline ends. CDR1 and CDR2 from the germline V gene are SGHVS and FNYEAQ. The CDR3 covers 16 residues. The CDR3 DNA is TGTGCCAGCAGCTCCATAAACATGCAGCTTCAAGAGACCCAGTACTTC. Its protein product is CASSSINMQLQETQYF.

On this clone itself: The sample carries other DNA sequences with the same CDR3. This chain links TRBV28 with TRBJ2-5; tentative D call: TRBD1 (5 bases). The CDR3 contains 14 residues. The V and J ends lost 3 bases and 1 base respectively, with 9 bases between them. Per germline, CDR1 MDHEN and CDR2 SYDVKM. CDR3 in amino acids: CASSLTAAQETQYF. CDR3 DNA: TGTGCCAGCAGTTTGACAGCCGCCCAAGAGACCCAGTACTTC.

A few counts support this clone. The sample carries other DNA sequences with the same CDR3. J is TRBJ1-5 and V is TRBV2; 10 bases agree with TRBD1. Looked up from germline, CDR1 is SNHLY and CDR2 is FYNNEI. The CDR3 is 14 amino acids. Trimming removed 6 bases from V and 4 bases from J; junction bases left unmatched: 3. CDR3 sequence reads: CASSGDRGNQPQHF. CDR3 in DNA: TGTGCCAGCAGCGGGGACAGGGGTAATCAGCCCCAGCATTTT.

The table lists this clone with a few counts. This chain uses TRBV28 with TRBJ1-1; 7 bases match TRBD1. Germline CDR1 and CDR2: MDHEN and SYDVKM. V shed 7 bases, J shed 3 bases, and the junction held 17 bases outside the gene matches. CDR3 size: 17 residues. This CDR3 reads CASTLPGGRGRYTEAFF. DNA of the CDR3: TGTGCCAGCACCCTCCCTGGGGGAAGGGGGCGGTACACTGAAGCTTTCTTT.

This chain joins TRBV5-1 and TRBJ2-1; D is undetermined. V dropped 2 bases and J dropped 6 bases, with 9 bases sitting between them. CDR1 and CDR2 from the germline V gene are SGHRS and YFSETQ. The CDR3 runs 13 residues. CDR3 sequence reads: CASSFGSTNEQFF. In DNA, the CDR3 is TGCGCCAGCAGCTTTGGCAGTACCAATGAGCAGTTCTTC.

The CDR3 protein is CASSSGTVAGELFF. The CDR3 nucleotides read TGTGCCAGCAGTTCAGGGACCGTCGCCGGGGAGCTGTTTTTT. This sequence joins TRBV28 and TRBJ2-2, with D perhaps matching TRBD1 or TRBD2 (5 bases each). Trimming removed 4 bases at V and 6 bases at J, with 12 bases between. There are 14 residues in the CDR3. The germline V gene has CDR1 MDHEN and CDR2 SYDVKM.

This chain uses TRBV6-5 with TRBJ2-5; unclear D gene. Germline-derived CDR1 and CDR2 are MNHEY and SVGAGI. The CDR3 has 15 amino acids. The V end was cut by 0 bases, the J end by 6 bases, with 14 bases between. CDR3 region: CASSYSAQGLQTQYF. The CDR3 DNA reads as TGTGCCAGCAGTTACTCGGCTCAAGGGTTGCAGACCCAGTACTTC.

The chain is built from TRBV11-2 and TRBJ2-5; a possible D gene is TRBD1 (5 bases). The end of the DNA fits TRBJ2-7 better, so the J call may be wrong. Germline CDR1 SGHAT, CDR2 FQNNGV. This CDR3 is 11 amino acids long. CDR3 coding DNA: TGTGCCAGCAGCAGGGGCCTCGAGCAGTACTTC. Amino acids: CASSRGLEQYF.

The chain employs TRBV28 and TRBJ2-1, with 14 bases lining up with TRBD2. J gave up 15 bases and V 8 bases, and 6 bases lay outside the gene matches. The CDR3 has 12 amino acids. In germline, CDR1 is MDHEN, CDR2 SYDVKM. In DNA form, the CDR3 reads TGTGCCAGCGCGGGACTAGCGGGAGATCTGTTCTTC. Translation: CASAGLAGDLFF.

This clone was seen a few times. This rearrangement joins TRBV5-1 to TRBJ1-1; D is ambiguous. The CDR3 totals 13 residues. Deletions cut 0 bases from V and 6 bases from J, with 9 bases between. Germline CDR1 SGHRS, CDR2 YFSETQ. The CDR3 sequence is CASSLVRTAEAFF. The CDR3 DNA reads as TGCGCCAGCAGCTTGGTCCGTACAGCTGAAGCTTTCTTT.

Only one count was recorded for this clone. The V call is TRBV5-3, the J call TRBJ1-2; tentatively, D is TRBD1 (6 bases). TRBV5-3 counts as an open reading frame of uncertain function. Trimming shortened V by 1 base and J by 3 bases, and 7 bases separated the two germline ends. The CDR3 contains 13 residues. The CDR3 is CARSLRGDYGYTF. As DNA, the CDR3 is TGTGCCAGAAGCTTGAGGGGGGACTATGGCTACACCTTC.

This clone was counted a single time. This chain links TRBV28 with TRBJ2-2; tentatively, D is TRBD2 (5 bases). The CDR3 runs 17 residues. The V and J ends lost 1 base and 5 bases respectively, with 17 bases between them. The V gene's germline CDR1 is MDHEN and CDR2 SYDVKM. The CDR3 loop reads CASSLFWRTGATGELFF. CDR3 sequence (DNA): TGTGCCAGCAGTTTATTCTGGCGGACTGGTGCTACCGGGGAGCTGTTTTTT.

J is TRBJ2-3 and V is TRBV11-2, with TRBD1 identical over 7 bases. The CDR3 has 14 residues. Germline CDR1 and CDR2: SGHAT and FQNNGV. The J segment lost 4 bases and the V segment lost 3 bases, leaving 4 bases of the junction unmatched. The CDR3 reads CASSFNRGADTQYF. Written as DNA, the CDR3 is TGTGCCAGCAGCTTCAACAGGGGCGCAGATACGCAGTATTTT.

The V call is TRBV20-1, the J call TRBJ1-1; D may be TRBD1 (6 bases). Trimming shortened V by 6 bases and J by 11 bases, and 16 bases separated the two germline ends. CDR1 DFQATT and CDR2 SNEGSKA come from the germline V gene (reference sequence). The CDR3 contains 11 residues. The chain's CDR3 is CSARRGAKAFF. Written as DNA, the CDR3 is TGCAGTGCCCGGCGGGGGGCGAAGGCTTTCTTT.